A selection of T cell receptor beta chains follows, all from one sample in a study of CD8+ T cells in alopecia areata. Profiled with immunoSEQ multiplex PCR; TCRdb holds only in-frame clones, not every one. The table records 150,000 or so clones, approximately 87% of them present only once. The specimen comprised CD8+ T cells sorted from blood, sampled at week 0. The receptors derive from a human donor with alopecia areata. The CDR3 runs from the conserved cysteine through the conserved F or W. A D gene is named only where the DNA matches it firmly. Clone size is shown for a subset of rows, as once, few, many or a class of expanded clone.

>TRBJ2-7|-|17|-|TRBV4-1
CASSPAGEPTIMGEQYF
TGCGCCAGCAGCCCCGCAGGCGAGCCAACCATTATGGGGGAGCAGTACTTC
>TRBJ1-6|-|16|-|TRBV4-1
CASSQGLTAYNSPLHF
TGCGCCAGCAGCCAAGGTTTGACGGCCTATAATTCACCCCTCCACTTT
>TRBJ1-1|-|14|-|TRBV15
CATSRYQKGTEAFF
TGTGCCACCAGCAGATATCAAAAGGGGACTGAAGCTTTCTTT
>TRBJ1-1|-|13|-|TRBV27
CASSFGGNTEAFF
TGTGCCAGCAGTTTCGGTGGGAACACTGAAGCTTTCTTT
>TRBJ2-3|TRBD2|15|-|TRBV7-3
CASSPGLARTDTQYF
TGTGCCAGCAGCCCGGGACTAGCGAGGACAGATACGCAGTATTTT
>TRBJ1-1|TRBD1|15|-|TRBV5-4
CASSLGPGQGDEAFF
TGTGCCAGCAGCTTGGGTCCGGGACAGGGAGATGAAGCTTTCTTT
>TRBJ2-3|TRBD2|13|-|TRBV19
CASGTSVTDTQYF
TGTGCCAGTGGAACTAGCGTCACAGATACGCAGTATTTT
>TRBJ2-7|TRBD1|11|-|TRBV6-1
CARTGGNEQYF
TGTGCCAGAACAGGGGGCAACGAGCAGTACTTC
>TRBJ2-1|TRBD2|12|-|TRBV27
CASSLPERGQFF
TGTGCCAGCAGTTTACCAGAGCGGGGGCAGTTCTTC
>TRBJ2-7|-|16|-|TRBV4-3
CASSQVEPPSSYEQYF
TGCGCCAGCAGCCAAGTGGAACCACCGTCCTCCTACGAGCAGTACTTC
>TRBJ2-7|-|11|-|TRBV7-9
CASRRDYEQYF
TGTGCCAGCAGGAGGGACTACGAGCAGTACTTC
>TRBJ2-7|TRBD1|11|-|TRBV7-9
CAPGQAYEQYF
TGTGCCCCGGGACAGGCCTACGAGCAGTACTTC
>TRBJ2-1|-|12|-|TRBV6-1
CATTNKHNEQFF
TGTGCCACAACGAATAAGCACAATGAGCAGTTCTTC
>TRBJ2-7|TRBD2|15|-|TRBV5-1
CASSLGLAGTYEQYF
TGCGCCAGCAGCTTGGGACTAGCGGGGACCTACGAGCAGTACTTC
>TRBJ1-1|-|16|-|TRBV7-8
CASSLNLPGRNTEAFF
TGTGCCAGCAGCTTAAATCTTCCAGGGAGGAACACTGAAGCTTTCTTT
>TRBJ2-3|TRBD2|13|few|TRBV7-9
CASSLVVAGLQYF
TGTGCCAGCAGCTTAGTAGTAGCGGGCCTCCAGTATTTT
>TRBJ2-1|-|12|few|TRBV27
CASSFRRGEQFF
TGTGCCAGCAGTTTTCGGAGGGGGGAGCAGTTCTTC
>TRBJ1-5|-|14|-|TRBV11-2
CASSPHGGIQPQHF
TGTGCCAGCAGCCCCCACGGGGGGATTCAGCCCCAGCATTTT
>TRBJ2-2|-|14|-|TRBV5-1
CASSLGGETGELFF
TGCGCCAGCAGCTTGGGGGGTGAGACCGGGGAGCTGTTTTTT
>TRBJ2-7|TRBD1|14|-|TRBV29-1
CSVEDRGQRYEQYF
TGCAGCGTTGAAGATCGGGGACAGCGCTACGAGCAGTACTTC
>TRBJ2-5|-|14|-|TRBV5-4
CASSLAASKETQYF
TGTGCCAGCAGCTTGGCTGCTAGCAAGGAGACCCAGTACTTC
>TRBJ2-1|TRBD2|16|-|TRBV2
CASPQWPAGGDNEQFF
TGTGCCAGTCCCCAATGGCCAGCGGGGGGAGACAATGAGCAGTTCTTC
>TRBJ1-1|TRBD1|16|-|TRBV4-1
CGSGVGSGTGNTEAFF
TGCGGCAGCGGGGTTGGGTCCGGGACAGGGAACACTGAAGCTTTCTTT
>TRBJ2-1|-|13|-|TRBV30
CAREGSSYNEQFF
TGTGCCCGCGAGGGGAGCTCCTACAATGAGCAGTTCTTC
>TRBJ1-1|TRBD1|14|-|TRBV7-8
CASSTGQDHTEAFF
TGTGCCAGCAGTACCGGACAGGACCACACTGAAGCTTTCTTT
>TRBJ2-1|-|14|-|TRBV10-2
CASRSLGAYNEQFF
TGCGCCAGCAGGTCTTTAGGAGCTTACAATGAGCAGTTCTTC
>TRBJ2-7|-|14|-|TRBV27
CASSLQGGNYEQYF
TGTGCCAGCAGTTTACAGGGGGGGAATTACGAGCAGTACTTC
>TRBJ2-7|-|14|-|TRBV5-6
CASSLEGSVDEQYF
TGTGCCAGCAGCTTGGAGGGAAGCGTGGACGAGCAGTACTTC
>TRBJ2-3|-|13|-|TRBV14
CASSQVWTDTQYF
TGTGCCAGCAGCCAAGTTTGGACAGATACGCAGTATTTT
>TRBJ2-7|-|15|-|TRBV19
CASSITWQSSYEQYF
TGTGCCAGTAGTATCACATGGCAGAGCTCCTACGAGCAGTACTTC
>TRBJ2-1|TRBD2|16|-|TRBV7-9
CASSPPTSGEGNEQFF
TGTGCCAGCAGCCCCCCGACTAGCGGGGAGGGCAATGAGCAGTTCTTC
>TRBJ2-1|TRBD2|18|few|TRBV29-1
CSVETVASGRTRYNEQFF
TGCAGCGTTGAAACGGTCGCTAGCGGGAGGACAAGGTACAATGAGCAGTTCTTC
>TRBJ2-7|-|13|-|TRBV29-1
CSVEGSEDYEQYF
TGCAGCGTTGAAGGAAGTGAAGACTACGAGCAGTACTTC
>TRBJ2-1|-|15|-|TRBV6-5
CASSYNGGAYNEQFF
TGTGCCAGCAGTTATAACGGGGGAGCCTACAATGAGCAGTTCTTC
>TRBJ2-2|-|12|-|TRBV19
CASSQSTGELFF
TGTGCCAGTAGTCAATCCACCGGGGAGCTGTTTTTT
>TRBJ2-6|TRBD1|14|few|TRBV29-1
CSARDSTGANVLTF
TGCAGCGCTCGGGACAGTACTGGGGCCAACGTCCTGACTTTC
>TRBJ2-3|-|11|-|TRBV19
CAASSPDTQYF
TGTGCCGCAAGTAGCCCAGATACGCAGTATTTT
>TRBJ2-2|-|13|-|TRBV9
CASSGTNTGELFF
TGTGCCAGCAGCGGAACGAACACCGGGGAGCTGTTTTTT
>TRBJ1-6|TRBD1|13|-|TRBV13
CASSVQGYSPLHF
TGTGCCAGCAGCGTACAGGGGTATTCACCCCTCCACTTT